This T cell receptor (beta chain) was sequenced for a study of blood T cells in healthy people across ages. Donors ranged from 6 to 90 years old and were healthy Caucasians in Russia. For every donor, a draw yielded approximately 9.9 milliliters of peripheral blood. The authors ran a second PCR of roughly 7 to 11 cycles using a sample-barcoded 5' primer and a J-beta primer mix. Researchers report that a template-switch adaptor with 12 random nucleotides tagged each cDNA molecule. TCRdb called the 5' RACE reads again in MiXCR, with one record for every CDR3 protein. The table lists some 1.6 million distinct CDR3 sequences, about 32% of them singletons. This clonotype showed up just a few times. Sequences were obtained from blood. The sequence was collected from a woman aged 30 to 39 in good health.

The CDR3 DNA is TGTGCCAGCAGCCCTAGAGGACAAGACTACGAGCAGTACTTC. Translated, it gives CASSPRGQDYEQYF. The chain links TRBV7-9 to TRBJ2-7; tentative D call: TRBD1 (5 bases). The CDR3 totals 14 residues. The germline V and J ends were trimmed by 5 bases and 3 bases, with 14 bases remaining between them. Per germline, CDR1 SEHNR and CDR2 FQNEAQ (reference sequence).